These T cell receptor beta chains were read from a single sample in a study of cytomegalovirus exposure and HLA in healthy donors. The table came from immunoSEQ multiplex PCR; TCRdb's copy has only in-frame clones and leaves some out. The table lists about 120,000 clones, around 70% of them singletons. Sample: PBMCs. Receptors originate from a woman aged 40 to 50 in good health and CMV-seropositive. CDR3s include the opening cysteine and the closing phenylalanine or tryptophan. Fields, in order: V gene, clone size, D gene, J gene, CDR3 DNA, CDR3 protein. A D gene is named only where the DNA matches it firmly. Clone size is given for some rows only: seen once, a few or many times, or a class if the clone is expanded.

v_gene: TRBV9
abundance: NA
d_gene: NA
j_gene: TRBJ2-6
CDR3nt: TGTGCCAGCAGCCAAAGAGGAGGGCCTTCAACTGGGGCCAACGTCCTGACTTTC
CDR3aa: CASSQRGGPSTGANVLTF

v_gene: TRBV4-3
abundance: NA
d_gene: TRBD2
j_gene: TRBJ2-7
CDR3nt: TGCGCCAGCAGCCAAGGAACTAGCGGGGGGGCCTACGAGCAGTACTTC
CDR3aa: CASSQGTSGGAYEQYF

v_gene: TRBV10-1
abundance: NA
d_gene: TRBD1
j_gene: TRBJ2-7
CDR3nt: TGCGCCAGCAGTGAGTTCAACAGGGGAGAGCAGTACTTC
CDR3aa: CASSEFNRGEQYF

v_gene: TRBV14
abundance: NA
d_gene: TRBD1
j_gene: TRBJ1-5
CDR3nt: TGTGCCAGCAGCCCTACAGGGGGCAATCAGCCCCAGCATTTT
CDR3aa: CASSPTGGNQPQHF

v_gene: TRBV29-1
abundance: NA
d_gene: NA
j_gene: TRBJ1-2
CDR3nt: TGCAGCGTTGCTTTCCGCCCACAGGCCCCCTACACCTTC
CDR3aa: CSVAFRPQAPYTF

v_gene: TRBV5-1
abundance: NA
d_gene: TRBD1
j_gene: TRBJ1-2
CDR3nt: TGCGCCAGCAGCTTGGCGGGACAGAGTAACTATGGCTACACCTTC
CDR3aa: CASSLAGQSNYGYTF

v_gene: TRBV7-2
abundance: NA
d_gene: NA
j_gene: TRBJ1-5
CDR3nt: TGTGCCAGCAGCTTAGGGGGACAACCGCCCCAGCATTTT
CDR3aa: CASSLGGQPPQHF

v_gene: TRBV5-4
abundance: few
d_gene: TRBD1
j_gene: TRBJ2-7
CDR3nt: TGTGCCAGCAGCTTGACAGGGGGCAACGAGCAGTACTTC
CDR3aa: CASSLTGGNEQYF

v_gene: TRBV4-3
abundance: few
d_gene: TRBD1
j_gene: TRBJ1-2
CDR3nt: TGCGCCAGCAGCCAAGTGGCGGGACAGGGGAGCTCTGGCTACACCTTC
CDR3aa: CASSQVAGQGSSGYTF

v_gene: TRBV18
abundance: NA
d_gene: NA
j_gene: TRBJ1-2
CDR3nt: TGTGCCAGCTCACCGCCTCAGACAGGCCCGGGGTATGGCTACACCTTC
CDR3aa: CASSPPQTGPGYGYTF

v_gene: TRBV11-3
abundance: once
d_gene: TRBD1
j_gene: TRBJ2-7
CDR3nt: TGTGCCAGCAGCTCCGGGGACAGGCCACCCTACGAGCAGTACTTC
CDR3aa: CASSSGDRPPYEQYF

v_gene: TRBV19
abundance: once
d_gene: NA
j_gene: TRBJ1-6
CDR3nt: TGTGCCAGTAGTATAGTACCGGGAGGAGGGTCACCCCTCCACTTT
CDR3aa: CASSIVPGGGSPLHF

v_gene: TRBV5-1
abundance: NA
d_gene: TRBD1
j_gene: TRBJ2-5
CDR3nt: TGCGCCAGCAGCCGGACGCCGGGACAGCAAGAGACCCAGTACTTC
CDR3aa: CASSRTPGQQETQYF

v_gene: TRBV5-4
abundance: few
d_gene: TRBD2
j_gene: TRBJ2-5
CDR3nt: TGTGCCAGCAGCTTGTTCCAGGGAGGGGAGCAAGAGACCCAGTACTTC
CDR3aa: CASSLFQGGEQETQYF